This entry lists 23 T cell receptor beta chains sequenced from one sample in a study of T-cell memory formation after mild COVID-19. One entry per CDR3 protein, called by TCRdb with MiXCR from the 5' RACE reads. This table has hundreds of thousands of distinct CDR3 sequences, about a sixth appearing once. The specimen was PBMCs or a T cell subset sorted from them (not recorded which). The receptors were sampled from a man younger than 35 who had mild COVID-19 (a few samples of this study predate the infection). Cell type and time point are not known.

This clonotype has only a few counts. This chain joins TRBV5-1 and TRBJ2-2; no reliable D call. Trimming removed 3 bases at V and 0 bases at J, with 12 bases between. CDR3 size: 16 residues. Germline V gives CDR1 SGHRS, CDR2 YFSETQ. The DNA of the CDR3 is TGCGCCAGCAGCTCCGGGCCCCCCCCGAACACCGGGGAGCTGTTTTTT. Its protein is CASSSGPPPNTGELFF.

This clonotype was detected many times. The CDR3 DNA sequence: TGTGCCAGCAGCCTCAGGGTTTCGTTCTCGGTCGATCAGCCCCAGCATTTT. The encoded protein is CASSLRVSFSVDQPQHF. The chain recombines TRBV28 with TRBJ1-5; TRBD1 is a possible D gene (5 bases). CDR1 and CDR2 from the germline V gene are MDHEN and SYDVKM. V was clipped by 6 bases and J by 5 bases, with 23 bases between them. The CDR3 has 17 amino acids.

This clonotype was observed a few times. The chain uses TRBV6-5 and TRBJ2-7; 15 bases map to TRBD2. The CDR3 has 16 amino acids. The V and J ends lost 8 bases and 2 bases, in that order; junction bases with no gene match: 7. Per germline, CDR1 MNHEY and CDR2 SVGAGI. The CDR3 region is CASWGLAGGPTYEQYF. The CDR3 DNA sequence: TGTGCCAGCTGGGGACTAGCGGGGGGTCCAACCTACGAGCAGTACTTC.

This clonotype was picked up a small number of times. The genes are TRBV7-3 and TRBJ2-5; TRBD2 matches at 9 bases. V shed 8 bases and J 4 bases; nucleotides not matched to a gene: 11. Germline CDR1 SGHTA, CDR2 FQGTGA. The CDR3 is 15 amino acids. Here the CDR3 reads CASATGRGGRETQYF. CDR3 nucleotide sequence: TGTGCCAGCGCTACGGGGCGGGGGGGCCGAGAGACCCAGTACTTC.

V gene TRBV25-1 combines with J gene TRBJ2-3; TRBD1 is a possible D gene (5 bases). CDR1 and CDR2 from the germline V gene are MGHDK and SYGVNS. V dropped 3 bases and J dropped 1 base, with 14 bases sitting between them. The CDR3 sequence is 16 residues long. The CDR3 is CASSDFRELGTDTQYF. The CDR3 DNA is TGTGCCAGCAGTGATTTCAGGGAACTGGGCACAGATACGCAGTATTTT.

The genes are TRBV7-9 and TRBJ2-1, with D tentatively TRBD1 (6 bases). The CDR3 contains 15 residues. Germline CDR1 is SEHNR and CDR2 is FQNEAQ (reference sequence). V was cut by 1 base and J by 3 bases, with 10 bases left in between. In nucleotides, the CDR3 is TGTGCCAGCAGCTTAGACAGGGCAATCTACAATGAGCAGTTCTTC. Translation: CASSLDRAIYNEQFF.

CDR3 nucleotides: TGTGCCAGCAGCCCACCGACTAGCGGAGAGACCCAGTACTTC. Its translation is CASSPPTSGETQYF. The V gene is TRBV7-9, the J gene TRBJ2-5; 9 nucleotides line up with TRBD2. The CDR3 has 14 amino acids. V shed 5 bases and J 4 bases; nucleotides not matched to a gene: 5. Germline V gives CDR1 SEHNR, CDR2 FQNEAQ (reference sequence).

This rearrangement joins TRBV7-2 to TRBJ2-3; 7 positions match TRBD2. The germline CDR1 and CDR2 sequences are SGHTA and FQGNSA. V lost 4 bases, J lost 0 bases, and 10 bases stayed unmatched. The CDR3 consists of 17 residues. CDR3 loop: CASSSRLAGYSTDTQYF. In nucleotides, the CDR3 is TGTGCCAGCAGCTCCCGGTTAGCGGGTTATAGCACAGATACGCAGTATTTT.

The rearrangement joins TRBV12-3 or TRBV12-4 to TRBJ2-3; a possible D gene is TRBD2 (6 bases). With 5 bases removed from V and 0 bases from J, the gap between germline ends came to 18 bases. There are 17 residues in the CDR3. This CDR3 is CASSVRPGLTSTDTQYF. DNA for the CDR3: TGTGCCAGCAGTGTTAGACCGGGACTTACTAGCACAGATACGCAGTATTTT.

The genes are TRBV5-6 and TRBJ1-2; weak D call: TRBD1 (6 bases). The germline V gene has CDR1 SGHDT and CDR2 YYEEEE. V gave up 8 bases and J gave up 8 bases, with 19 bases separating them. CDR3 length: 13 residues. The CDR3 region has the DNA TGTGCCAGGCCGGGGGGCGACGTTAACGGCTACACCTTC. Amino acid sequence: CARPGGDVNGYTF.

The rearrangement joins TRBV3-1 to TRBJ1-5, with no clear D. The CDR3 totals 14 residues. The V end was cut by 3 bases, the J end by 5 bases, with 11 bases between. CDR1 LGHDT and CDR2 YNNKEL come from the germline V gene (reference sequence). The CDR3 spells CASSQNDRDQPQHF. For the CDR3, the DNA is TGTGCCAGCAGCCAGAACGACCGAGATCAGCCCCAGCATTTT. The variable domain in full, completed from reference TRBV3-1 and TRBJ1-5, reads DTAVSQTPKYLVTQMGNDKSIKCEQNLGHDTMYWYKQDSKKFLKIMFSYNNKELIINETVPNRFSPKSPDKAHLNLHINSLELGDSAVYFCASSQNDRDQPQHFGDGTRLSIL.

The rearrangement joins TRBV11-3 to TRBJ2-2; no firm D call. Germline assignment: CDR1 SGHNT and CDR2 YENEEA. This CDR3 spans 12 amino acids. V lost 5 bases and J 7 bases, leaving 8 bases between the germline ends. The CDR3 DNA follows: TGTGCCAGCAGCAAGTACGGCGGGGAGCTGTTTTTT. Translating gives CASSKYGGELFF.

This clonotype was seen a few times. The chain couples TRBV12-3 or TRBV12-4 to TRBJ1-1; tentatively, D is TRBD1 (6 bases). The CDR3 contains 14 residues. Trimming stripped 1 base from V and 9 bases from J, with 15 bases between. CDR3 nucleotide sequence: TGTGCCAGCAGTTTAGGATTTGGGGGCATCCAAGCTTTCTTT. Amino acids: CASSLGFGGIQAFF.

This clonotype has at least ten counts. The V gene is TRBV4-3, the J gene TRBJ2-5; maybe TRBD2 (5 bases). CDR3 length equals 14 residues. Germline CDR1 LGHNA, CDR2 YSLEER. Trimming stripped 2 bases from V and 1 base from J, with 8 bases between. The CDR3 sequence is CASSQRGSQETQYF. The DNA of the CDR3 is TGCGCCAGCAGCCAACGGGGTTCCCAAGAGACCCAGTACTTC.

The rearrangement uses TRBV7-2 and TRBJ1-2, with 12 bases lining up with TRBD1. Germline V lookup: CDR1 SGHTA, CDR2 FQGNSA. CDR3 length: 16 amino acids. The ends lost 4 bases at V and 8 bases at J; junction bases unmatched: 11. The CDR3 region is CASSSRPGTGGHGYTF. CDR3 nucleotide sequence: TGTGCCAGCAGCTCCAGACCCGGGACAGGGGGCCACGGCTACACCTTC.

The chain joins TRBV11-2 to TRBJ2-2; 12 nucleotides line up with TRBD2. V lost 5 bases, J lost 3 bases, and 4 bases stayed unmatched. Per germline, CDR1 SGHAT and CDR2 FQNNGV. The CDR3 runs to 16 residues. The CDR3 region is CASSIGLAGYTGELFF. The CDR3 DNA reads as TGTGCCAGCAGCATCGGACTAGCGGGGTACACCGGGGAGCTGTTTTTT.

J is TRBJ1-4 and V is TRBV12-3 or TRBV12-4; D is unclear. Trimming took 3 bases from V and 13 from J, leaving 15 bases between them. The CDR3 runs 13 residues. CDR3 sequence (DNA): TGTGCCAGCAGTTTTATCCCTGTAGACTCACTGTTTTTT. Translation: CASSFIPVDSLFF.

This clonotype was recorded at least ten times. This chain links TRBV20-1 with TRBJ2-4; 7 bases line up with TRBD2. The germline CDR1 and CDR2 sequences are DFQATT and SNEGSKA (reference sequence). The CDR3 length is 10 residues. The V segment lost 8 bases and the J segment 12 bases; nucleotides outside the gene matches: 7. CDR3 sequence reads: CSSERGSQYF. The CDR3 DNA sequence: TGCAGTAGCGAGCGGGGAAGTCAGTACTTC.

This clonotype has ten or more counts. J is TRBJ2-3 and V is TRBV4-3; D is uncertain. There are 13 residues in the CDR3. Trimming left V 0 bases short and J 5 bases short, with 6 bases between. Germline V lookup: CDR1 LGHNA, CDR2 YSLEER. Here the CDR3 DNA reads TGCGCCAGCAGCCAAGATGTGGAAGATACGCAGTATTTT. Its protein product is CASSQDVEDTQYF.

This clonotype has more than one count but fewer than ten. The chain is built from TRBV5-4 and TRBJ2-3; TRBD1 is a possible D gene (6 bases). The CDR3 is 13 amino acids. CDR1 and CDR2 (germline): SGHNT, YYREEE (reference sequence). V was cut by 0 bases and J by 11 bases, with 13 bases left in between. The CDR3 sequence is CASSLEGRGLQYF. The CDR3 DNA follows: TGTGCCAGCAGCTTGGAGGGCAGGGGCTTGCAGTATTTT.

This clonotype was observed many times. The CDR3 here is CASSQRDSSFTDGYTF. CDR3 in DNA: TGCGCCAGCAGCCAACGGGACAGCTCTTTTACCGATGGCTACACCTTC. J is TRBJ1-2 and V is TRBV4-1; TRBD1 matches 7 bases. CDR1 MGHRA and CDR2 YSYEKL come from the germline V gene. The ends lost 2 bases at V and 6 bases at J; junction bases unmatched: 12. CDR3 size: 16 residues.

This clonotype has just a few counts. J is TRBJ1-5 and V is TRBV10-3; 7 nucleotides agree with TRBD1. Unmatched junction bases numbered 5, after V lost 3 bases and J lost 6 bases. There are 14 residues in the CDR3. Per germline, CDR1 ENHRY and CDR2 SYGVKD. CDR3 in DNA: TGTGCCATCAGTGAAGACAGGGTGGGTCAGCCCCAGCATTTT. Encoded protein: CAISEDRVGQPQHF.

The rearrangement joins TRBV5-1 to TRBJ2-3, with a weak D call TRBD2 (5 bases). CDR1 is SGHRS, CDR2 YFSETQ, per germline. V gave up 4 bases and J gave up 2 bases, with 17 bases separating them. The CDR3 spans 16 residues. Here the CDR3 reads CASSPERVRITDTQYF. The CDR3 DNA follows: TGCGCCAGCAGCCCGGAGAGGGTCCGGATCACAGATACGCAGTATTTT.